Sequencing of this T cell receptor beta chain was carried out in a study of metastatic and nonmetastatic thyroid tumors (dated by TCRdb to about 2020). Some background on the complete study: The researchers compared repertoires between peripheral blood samples and tumor or nodule tissue samples from patients with malignant or benign thyroid disease.

This clone showed up just a few times. Its specific antigen is unknown. Nothing much larger sits one base from this clone, and base qualities are not available. The paper as a whole reports these results and caveats: TCR beta diversity was reported as significantly higher in malignant tumors than in benign nodules, in both blood and tumor samples.

V is reduced by 2 bases and J by 0 bases, leaving a spacing of 7 bases between them. Including the terminal cysteine and phenylalanine, the CDR3 comprises 14 residues. Just CDR3 DNA is preserved here, 42 bases in frame from base 1. Looking up the germline V gene (reference sequence) yields CDR1 MNHNY and CDR2 SVGAGI. Library method: PCR. The data were produced on an Illumina HiSeq 4000. The TCR beta-chain CDR3 region of each patient was profiled by high-throughput sequencing. As for how the authors treated the data: A classifier to discriminate distant-metastatic papillary thyroid cancer patients was built from CDR3 differences across clinicopathological groups. To measure repertoire diversity the researchers used the Shannon index, while the Morisita-Horn index served to gauge how similar the tumor and blood repertoires were. Using fastp at Q25 and MiXCR, TCRdb reprocessed the public reads and kept productive beta chains. TCRdb's processing, not the authors', yielded these V and J calls. The sample table holds some 23,000 clones, of which approximately 22% were seen once. About 4.6% of the sample is taken by the ten largest.

Before undergoing thyroid surgery, none of the patients had been given any kind of treatment. Using T-cell receptor beta sequencing, the researchers looked back retrospectively at clinical samples from patients, gathered between about 2012 and 2019. The sequence is built from TRBV6-6 and TRBJ1-1; a tentative D call is TRBD1 (6 bases match). Sequencing input: adjacent normal tissue. This TCR was recovered from a female donor with papillary thyroid cancer or a benign thyroid nodule (not recorded which). Some clones in this sample may be carry-over from other donors' samples. Here is the DNA: TGTGCCAGCAGTTACCGGGACATGAACACTGAAGCTTTCTTT. Translated, it reads CASSYRDMNTEAFF.